This T cell receptor (beta chain) is from a study of beta chain features in type 1 diabetes. Regarding the study as a whole: cDNA-based reads could over-represent cells with high TCR expression. Naive, central memory and Treg TCRB repertoires seemed to resemble each other more closely in patients than they did in healthy donors. PCR, the amplification step, might favor shorter templates, equally in patients and controls. Shorter TCRB CDR3s, moderately but significantly so, marked every one of the four CD4+ subsets in Type 1 diabetes patients.

Expressed TCRB transcripts were sequenced because the isolated RNA had all been reverse transcribed beforehand. Libraries were prepared by immunoSEQ multiplex PCR; TCRdb keeps only in-frame clonotypes and omits some of them. The data show about 260,000 clones, with about a fifth seen just once and 0.025% to 0.035% held by the top ten. CDR1 is SGHRS and CDR2 is YFSETQ in the germline V gene. CDR3 length equals 15 residues. V was pared by 5 bases and J by 9 bases, with 21 bases between. Sorted CD4+ subsets: naive, central memory, regulatory, stem cell-like memory (CD45RO/CCR7/CD25/CD127/CD95/CD27 panel). Details on this clone: Its antigen remains unidentified.

The sequence was collected from a woman aged 40 to 50 with type 1 diabetes. The sequenced sample consisted of naive CD4+ T cells from blood. V gene TRBV5-1 combines with J gene TRBJ2-1, with unresolved D. The CDR3 coding sequence is TGCGCCAGCAGACTTCGATATCCCGAACTTAGTGAGCAGTTCTTC. It codes for CASRLRYPELSEQFF. Combining the CDR3 with reference TRBV5-1 and TRBJ2-1 gives the whole variable domain KAGVTQTPRYLIKTRGQQVTLSCSPISGHRSVSWYQQTPGQGLQFLFEYFSETQRNKGNFPGRFSGRQFSNSRSEMNVSTLELGDSALYLCASRLRYPELSEQFFGPGTRLTVL.